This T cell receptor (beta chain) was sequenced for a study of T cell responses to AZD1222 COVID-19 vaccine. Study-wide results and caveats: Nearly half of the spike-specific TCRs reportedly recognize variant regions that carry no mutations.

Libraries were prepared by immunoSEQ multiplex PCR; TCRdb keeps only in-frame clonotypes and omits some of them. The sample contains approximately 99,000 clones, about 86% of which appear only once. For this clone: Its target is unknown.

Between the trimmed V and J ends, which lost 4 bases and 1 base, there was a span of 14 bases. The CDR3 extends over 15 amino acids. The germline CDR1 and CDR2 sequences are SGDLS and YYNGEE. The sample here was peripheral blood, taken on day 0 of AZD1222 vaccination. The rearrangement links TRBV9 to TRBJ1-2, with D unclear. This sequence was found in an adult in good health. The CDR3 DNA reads TGTGCCAGCAGCCCGGGAGTGATCTATAACTATGGCTACACCTTC. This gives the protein CASSPGVIYNYGYTF.